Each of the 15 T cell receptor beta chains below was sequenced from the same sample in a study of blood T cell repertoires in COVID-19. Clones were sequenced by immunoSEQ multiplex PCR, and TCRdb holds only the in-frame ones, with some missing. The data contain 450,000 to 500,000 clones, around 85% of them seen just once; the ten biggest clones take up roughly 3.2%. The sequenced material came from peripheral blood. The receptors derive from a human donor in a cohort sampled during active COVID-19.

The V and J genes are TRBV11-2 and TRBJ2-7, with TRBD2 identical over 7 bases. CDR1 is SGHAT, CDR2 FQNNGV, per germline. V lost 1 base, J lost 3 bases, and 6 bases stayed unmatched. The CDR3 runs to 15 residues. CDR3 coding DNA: TGTGCCAGCAGCTTAGTTGCGGGAGAAGGCTACGAGCAGTACTTC. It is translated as CASSLVAGEGYEQYF.

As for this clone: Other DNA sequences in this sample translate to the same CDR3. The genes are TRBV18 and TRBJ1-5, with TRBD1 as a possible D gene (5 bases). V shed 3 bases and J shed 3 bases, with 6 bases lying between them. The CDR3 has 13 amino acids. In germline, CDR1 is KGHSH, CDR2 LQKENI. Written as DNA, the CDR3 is TGTGCCAGCTCACCCGGACACAATCAGCCCCAGCATTTT. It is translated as CASSPGHNQPQHF. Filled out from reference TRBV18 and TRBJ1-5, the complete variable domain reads NAGVMQNPRHLVRRRGQEARLRCSPMKGHSHVYWYRQLPEEGLKFMVYLQKENIIDESGMPKERFSAEFPKEGPSILRIQQVVRGDSAAYFCASSPGHNQPQHFGDGTRLSIL.

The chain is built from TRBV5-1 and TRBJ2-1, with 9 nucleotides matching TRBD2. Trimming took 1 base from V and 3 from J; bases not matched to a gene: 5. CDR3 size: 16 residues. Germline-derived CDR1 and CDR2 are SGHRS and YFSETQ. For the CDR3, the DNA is TGCGCCAGCAGCTTGTCGGCGGGAGGGAACTACAATGAGCAGTTCTTC. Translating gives CASSLSAGGNYNEQFF.

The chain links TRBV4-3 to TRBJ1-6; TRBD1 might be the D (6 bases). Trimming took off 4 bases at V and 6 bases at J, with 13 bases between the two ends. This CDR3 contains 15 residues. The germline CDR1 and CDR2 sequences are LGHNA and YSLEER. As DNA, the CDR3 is TGCGCCAGCAGCCCTATCAGGGGTAGTAATTCACCCCTCCACTTT. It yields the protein CASSPIRGSNSPLHF.

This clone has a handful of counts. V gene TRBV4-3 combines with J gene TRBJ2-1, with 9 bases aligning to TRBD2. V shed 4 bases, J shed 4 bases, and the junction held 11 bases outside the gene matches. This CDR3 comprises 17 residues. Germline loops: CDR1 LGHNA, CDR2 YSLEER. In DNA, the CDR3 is TGCGCCAGCAGCCCCACCATTAGCGGGAGTGGGTACAATGAGCAGTTCTTC. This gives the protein CASSPTISGSGYNEQFF.

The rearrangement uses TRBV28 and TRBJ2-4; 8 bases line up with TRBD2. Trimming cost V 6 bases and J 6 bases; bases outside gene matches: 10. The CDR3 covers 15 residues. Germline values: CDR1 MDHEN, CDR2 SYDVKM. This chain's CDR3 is CASSSSPGGRNIQYF. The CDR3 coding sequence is TGTGCCAGCAGCTCATCTCCGGGGGGGCGAAACATTCAGTACTTC.

CDR3 residues: CSVTATISLSERNYGYTF. The DNA for the CDR3 is TGCAGCGTTACAGCAACCATTTCGTTATCGGAACGAAACTATGGCTACACCTTC. The chain combines TRBV29-1 with TRBJ1-2; D is ambiguous. Germline values: CDR1 SQVTM, CDR2 ANQGSEA. The CDR3 length is 18 residues. V gave up 5 bases and J gave up 2 bases, with 27 bases separating them.

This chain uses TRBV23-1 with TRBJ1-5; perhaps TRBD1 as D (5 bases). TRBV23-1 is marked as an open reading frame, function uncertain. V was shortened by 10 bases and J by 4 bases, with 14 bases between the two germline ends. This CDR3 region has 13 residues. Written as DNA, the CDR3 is TGCGCCACCGGACGGGGGAATAATCAGCCCCAGCATTTT. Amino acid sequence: CATGRGNNQPQHF.

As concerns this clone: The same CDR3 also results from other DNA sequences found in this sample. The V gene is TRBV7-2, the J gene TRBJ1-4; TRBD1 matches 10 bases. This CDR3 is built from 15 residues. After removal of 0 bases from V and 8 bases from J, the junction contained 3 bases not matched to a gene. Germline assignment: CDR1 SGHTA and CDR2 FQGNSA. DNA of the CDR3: TGTGCCAGCAGCTTAGCAGGGACAGGGGACGAAAAACTGTTTTTT. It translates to CASSLAGTGDEKLFF.

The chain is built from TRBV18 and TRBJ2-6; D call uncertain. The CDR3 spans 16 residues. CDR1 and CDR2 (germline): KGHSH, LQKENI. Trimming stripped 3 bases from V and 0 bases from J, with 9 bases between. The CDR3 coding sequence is TGTGCCAGCTCACCGAAACTGTCCTCTGGGGCCAACGTCCTGACTTTC. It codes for CASSPKLSSGANVLTF. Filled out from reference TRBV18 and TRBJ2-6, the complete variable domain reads NAGVMQNPRHLVRRRGQEARLRCSPMKGHSHVYWYRQLPEEGLKFMVYLQKENIIDESGMPKERFSAEFPKEGPSILRIQQVVRGDSAAYFCASSPKLSSGANVLTFGAGSRLTVL.

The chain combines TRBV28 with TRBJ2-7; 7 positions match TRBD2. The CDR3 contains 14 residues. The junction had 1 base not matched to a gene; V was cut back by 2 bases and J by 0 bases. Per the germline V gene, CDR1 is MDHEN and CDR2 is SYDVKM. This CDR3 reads CASSLASGSYEQYF. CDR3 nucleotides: TGTGCCAGCAGTTTAGCTAGCGGCTCCTACGAGCAGTACTTC.

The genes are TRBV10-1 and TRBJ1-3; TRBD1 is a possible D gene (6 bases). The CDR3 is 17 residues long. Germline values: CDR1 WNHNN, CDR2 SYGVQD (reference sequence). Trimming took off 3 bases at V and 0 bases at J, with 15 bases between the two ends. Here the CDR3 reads CASSERPWTDSGNTIYF. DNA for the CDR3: TGCGCCAGCAGTGAAAGGCCTTGGACAGACTCTGGAAACACCATATATTTT.

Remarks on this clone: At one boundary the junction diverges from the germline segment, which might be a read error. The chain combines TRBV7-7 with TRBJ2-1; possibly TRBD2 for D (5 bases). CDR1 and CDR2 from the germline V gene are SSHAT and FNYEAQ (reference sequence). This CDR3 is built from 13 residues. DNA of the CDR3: TGTGCTAGCAGCTTCGGACGGGAAGGGGAGCAGTTCTTC. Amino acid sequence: CASSFGREGEQFF. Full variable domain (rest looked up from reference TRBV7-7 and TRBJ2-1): GAGVSQSPRYKVTKRGQDVTLRCDPISSHATLYWYQQALGQGPEFLTYFNYEAQPDKSGLPSDRFSAERPEGSISTLTIQRTEQRDSAMYRCASSFGREGEQFFGPGTRLTVL.

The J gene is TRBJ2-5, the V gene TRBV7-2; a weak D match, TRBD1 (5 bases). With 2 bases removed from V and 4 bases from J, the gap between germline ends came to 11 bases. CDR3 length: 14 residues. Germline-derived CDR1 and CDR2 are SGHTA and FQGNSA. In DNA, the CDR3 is TGTGCCAGCAGCTTAAACTGGGGCCCAGAGACCCAGTACTTC. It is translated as CASSLNWGPETQYF.

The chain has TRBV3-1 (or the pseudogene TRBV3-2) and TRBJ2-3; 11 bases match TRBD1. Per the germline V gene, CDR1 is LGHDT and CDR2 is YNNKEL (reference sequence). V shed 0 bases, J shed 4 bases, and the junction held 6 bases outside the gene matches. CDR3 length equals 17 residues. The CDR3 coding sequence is TGTGCCAGCAGCCAAGACTGGACAGGGGGCGTCTCAGATACGCAGTATTTT. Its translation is CASSQDWTGGVSDTQYF.